This is a list of T cell receptor beta chains from one sample in a study of blood T cell repertoires in COVID-19. Assay: immunoSEQ multiplex PCR; the TCRdb copy retains only in-frame clones and omits some. The table includes fewer than 300,000 clones, roughly 85% detected once. Sequenced sample: peripheral blood. These receptors all stem from a young woman with acute or convalescent COVID-19. Each CDR3 is given with its conserved first and last residue. The D gene is left open where the match is weak. Some rows mark clone size as missing; the rest say once, few, many or name a class of expanded clone.

v_call	d_call	j_call	cdr3_length	clone_size	cdr3_aa	cdr3_nt
TRBV28	.	TRBJ1-1	13	.	CASSFSQNTEAFF	TGTGCCAGCAGTTTTAGTCAAAACACTGAAGCTTTCTTT
TRBV19	TRBD1	TRBJ1-1	15	.	CASSPTTGVNTEAFF	TGTGCCAGTAGTCCGACGACAGGGGTAAACACTGAAGCTTTCTTT
TRBV6-4	TRBD2	TRBJ2-1	15	.	CASSDSPSGYNEQFF	TGTGCCAGCAGTGACTCGCCTAGCGGGTACAATGAGCAGTTCTTC
TRBV6-6	TRBD2	TRBJ2-7	15	.	CASSKPGLSGYEQYF	TGTGCCAGCAGTAAGCCGGGACTATCGGGTTACGAGCAGTACTTC
TRBV15	.	TRBJ2-3	17	.	CATSRDFGVRGTDTQYF	TGTGCCACCAGCAGAGATTTTGGCGTCCGAGGGACAGATACGCAGTATTTT
TRBV2	TRBD1	TRBJ2-7	13	.	CASRGTGGREQYF	TGTGCCAGCAGGGGGACAGGGGGCCGCGAGCAGTACTTC
TRBV6-5	.	TRBJ1-5	15	.	CASILGGISNQPQHF	.
TRBV27	.	TRBJ1-1	15	.	CASSLSGGGNTEAFF	TGTGCCAGCAGTTTATCTGGGGGGGGTAACACTGAAGCTTTCTTT
TRBV30	.	TRBJ2-3	14	.	CAWSLGAGTDTQYF	TGTGCCTGGAGTCTCGGAGCGGGCACAGATACGCAGTATTTT
TRBV18	.	TRBJ2-1	15	.	CASSPTGYSYNEQFF	TGTGCCAGCTCACCGACAGGCTACTCCTACAATGAGCAGTTCTTC
TRBV5-1	TRBD1	TRBJ2-3	14	.	CASSDRASTDTQYF	TGCGCCAGCAGTGACAGGGCCAGCACAGATACGCAGTATTTT
TRBV15	.	TRBJ1-1	14	.	CATSRETVNTEAFF	TGTGCCACCAGCAGAGAGACAGTGAACACTGAAGCTTTCTTT
TRBV7-2	TRBD2	TRBJ2-3	17	.	CASSLEGVTSRTDTQYF	TGTGCCAGCAGCTTAGAAGGAGTGACTAGCCGTACAGATACGCAGTATTTT
TRBV25-1	.	TRBJ2-7	14	.	CASSDRGTTYEQYF	TGTGCCAGCAGTGATCGGGGAACTACCTACGAGCAGTACTTC
TRBV5-8	.	TRBJ2-2	15	.	CASSPGWVRPGELFF	TGTGCCAGCAGCCCAGGGTGGGTACGCCCCGGGGAGCTGTTTTTT
TRBV28	TRBD1	TRBJ1-6	17	.	CASTAGQGASYNSPLHF	TGTGCCAGCACTGCTGGACAGGGCGCCTCCTATAATTCACCCCTCCACTTT
TRBV5-1	.	TRBJ1-5	16	few	CASSLGFGSRNQPQHF	TGCGCCAGCAGCTTGGGATTTGGTAGTCGCAATCAGCCCCAGCATTTT
TRBV7-2	.	TRBJ2-2	13	.	CASSFDYTGELFF	TGTGCCAGCAGCTTCGACTACACCGGGGAGCTGTTTTTT
TRBV7-9	TRBD1	TRBJ1-6	15	few	CASSLRGGSDSPLHF	TGTGCCAGCAGCTTAAGAGGGGGCTCGGATTCACCCCTCCACTTT
TRBV7-8	TRBD2	TRBJ2-1	16	few	CASRPQPGLASGEQFF	TGTGCCAGCAGACCTCAACCGGGACTAGCGTCAGGTGAGCAGTTCTTC
TRBV27	TRBD2	TRBJ2-1	20	.	CASSLSSGGTSGSWWNEQFF	TGTGCCAGCAGTTTATCTAGTGGGGGGACTAGCGGGAGTTGGTGGAATGAGCAGTTCTTC
TRBV10-3	.	TRBJ1-5	13	.	CAIQRDNNQPQHF	TGTGCCATCCAAAGGGACAACAATCAGCCCCAGCATTTT
TRBV9	TRBD2	TRBJ2-4	16	many	CASSVEAGGGKNIQYF	TGTGCCAGCAGCGTAGAAGCGGGAGGGGGGAAAAACATTCAGTACTTC
TRBV19	TRBD1	TRBJ1-2	15	.	CASSTRTGSGYGYTF	TGTGCCAGTAGTACCCGGACAGGCTCGGGGTATGGCTACACCTTC
TRBV7-9	TRBD2	TRBJ2-5	15	.	CASSPRTSGRETQYF	TGTGCCAGCAGCCCGAGGACTAGCGGGAGGGAGACCCAGTACTTC
TRBV27	.	TRBJ1-5	15	.	CASSSTYRSNQPQHF	TGTGCCAGCAGTTCGACCTACAGGAGCAATCAGCCCCAGCATTTT
TRBV5-1	TRBD1	TRBJ1-1	15	.	CASSLSGTGGTEAFF	TGCGCCAGCAGCTTATCCGGGACAGGGGGAACTGAAGCTTTCTTT
TRBV19	.	TRBJ2-5	17	.	CASSILPWGEGEETQYF	TGTGCCAGTAGTATACTTCCATGGGGGGAAGGCGAAGAGACCCAGTACTTC
TRBV7-9	.	TRBJ2-7	13	.	CASSLGRGGEQYF	TGTGCCAGCAGCTTAGGCCGAGGTGGCGAGCAGTACTTC
TRBV7-9	.	TRBJ1-5	15	once	CASSPPGRGNQPQHF	TGTGCCAGCAGCCCCCCCGGGAGGGGCAATCAGCCCCAGCATTTT
TRBV7-2	.	TRBJ1-1	16	.	CASSLGRGTMNTEAFF	TGTGCCAGCAGCTTAGGTCGGGGGACCATGAACACTGAAGCTTTCTTT
TRBV6-2/TRBV6-3	.	TRBJ2-1	15	few	CASSYPHGSVYEQFF	TGTGCCAGCAGTTACCCACACGGGAGTGTCTATGAGCAGTTCTTC
TRBV2	TRBD1	TRBJ1-5	15	.	CASSPGQGGNQPQHF	TGTGCCAGCAGCCCGGGACAGGGAGGCAATCAGCCCCAGCATTTT
TRBV7-2	TRBD2	TRBJ2-3	13	.	CASSSTSGGKEYF	TGTGCCAGCAGCTCGACTAGCGGAGGAAAGGAGTATTTT
TRBV28	.	TRBJ1-1	13	.	CASRPTGHTEAFF	TGTGCCAGCAGACCTACAGGGCACACTGAAGCTTTCTTT
TRBV28	TRBD1	TRBJ1-6	18	.	CASSSDRVLSSYNSPLHF	TGTGCCAGCAGTTCCGACAGGGTTTTGAGCTCCTATAATTCACCCCTCCACTTT
TRBV5-1	TRBD2	TRBJ2-4	16	.	CASRKTSGGTKNIQYF	TGCGCCAGCAGGAAGACTAGCGGGGGGACTAAAAACATTCAGTACTTC
TRBV6-5	TRBD2	TRBJ2-5	14	once	CASSPEREEETQYF	TGTGCCAGCAGTCCCGAGCGGGAGGAAGAGACCCAGTACTTC
TRBV2	.	TRBJ2-2	16	few	CASSARGTGDTGELFF	TGTGCCAGCAGTGCAAGAGGGACGGGGGACACCGGGGAGCTGTTTTTT
TRBV6-5	TRBD1	TRBJ2-7	13	.	CASSPDRVYEQYF	TGTGCCAGCAGCCCCGACAGGGTCTACGAGCAGTACTTC
TRBV28	TRBD1	TRBJ1-2	16	.	CASRYLGTTGEDGYTF	TGTGCCAGCAGGTACCTCGGGACAACAGGGGAGGATGGCTACACCTTC
TRBV6-5	TRBD2	TRBJ2-7	14	.	CASSVGGSSYEQYF	TGTGCCAGCAGCGTAGGCGGGAGTTCCTACGAGCAGTACTTC
TRBV4-3	.	TRBJ1-2	15	.	CASSHQSVGHYGYTF	TGCGCCAGCAGCCACCAATCGGTGGGCCACTATGGCTACACCTTC
TRBV19	TRBD1	TRBJ2-7	14	.	CASSFGDSSYEQYF	TGTGCCAGTAGTTTCGGGGACAGCTCCTACGAGCAGTACTTC
TRBV6-6	.	TRBJ2-5	14	.	CASRPRTATETQYF	TGTGCCAGCAGGCCACGGACAGCCACGGAGACCCAGTACTTC
TRBV28	.	TRBJ1-4	15	.	CASTGGGRVNEKLFF	TGTGCCAGCACCGGGGGGGGTCGAGTTAATGAAAAACTGTTTTTT